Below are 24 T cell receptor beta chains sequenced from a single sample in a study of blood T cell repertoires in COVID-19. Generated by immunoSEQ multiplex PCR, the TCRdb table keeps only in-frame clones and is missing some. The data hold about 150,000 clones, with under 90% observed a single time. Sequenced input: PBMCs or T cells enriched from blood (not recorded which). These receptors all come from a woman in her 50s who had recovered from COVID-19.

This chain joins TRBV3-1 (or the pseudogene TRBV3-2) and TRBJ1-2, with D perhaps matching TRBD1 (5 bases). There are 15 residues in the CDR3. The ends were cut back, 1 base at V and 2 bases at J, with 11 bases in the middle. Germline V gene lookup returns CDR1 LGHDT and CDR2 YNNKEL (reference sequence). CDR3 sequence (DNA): TGTGCCAGCAGCCAAGGACAGACAATGAACTATGGCTACACCTTC. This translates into CASSQGQTMNYGYTF.

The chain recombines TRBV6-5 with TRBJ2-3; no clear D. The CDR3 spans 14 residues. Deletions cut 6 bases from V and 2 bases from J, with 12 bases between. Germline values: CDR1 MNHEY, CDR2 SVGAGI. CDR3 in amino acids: CASRGPIFTDTQYF. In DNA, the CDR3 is TGTGCCAGCAGGGGCCCGATCTTCACAGATACGCAGTATTTT.

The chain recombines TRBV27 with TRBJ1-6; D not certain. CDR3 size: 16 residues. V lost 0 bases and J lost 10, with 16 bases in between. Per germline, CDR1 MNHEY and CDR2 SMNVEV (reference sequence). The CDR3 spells CASSLSYMGAGSPLHF. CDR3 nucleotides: TGTGCCAGCAGTTTATCATACATGGGTGCGGGCTCACCCCTCCACTTT.

The CDR3 protein is CASTRGEESGGYTF. CDR3 nucleotide sequence: TGCGCCAGCACCCGGGGGGAGGAGTCCGGCGGCTACACCTTC. This chain connects TRBV5-1 to TRBJ1-2; a weak D match, TRBD1 (5 bases). Per the germline V gene, CDR1 is SGHRS and CDR2 is YFSETQ. The ends were cut back, 6 bases at V and 8 bases at J, with 20 bases in the middle. CDR3 length equals 14 residues.

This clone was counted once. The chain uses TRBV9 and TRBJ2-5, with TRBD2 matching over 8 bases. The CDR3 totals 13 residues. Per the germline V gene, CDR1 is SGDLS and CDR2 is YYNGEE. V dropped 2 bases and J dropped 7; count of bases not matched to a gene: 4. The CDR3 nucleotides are TGTGCCAGCAGCGTTGCAAGCGGGGGGACCCAGTACTTC. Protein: CASSVASGGTQYF.

The CDR3 spells CASSAQGYGYTF. The CDR3 DNA is TGTGCCAGCAGTGCACAGGGGTATGGCTACACCTTC. The chain is built from TRBV25-1 and TRBJ1-2; 7 bases align to TRBD1. CDR3 length: 12 amino acids. Trimming took 4 bases from V and 5 from J; bases not matched to a gene: 1. The V gene's germline CDR1 is MGHDK and CDR2 SYGVNS.

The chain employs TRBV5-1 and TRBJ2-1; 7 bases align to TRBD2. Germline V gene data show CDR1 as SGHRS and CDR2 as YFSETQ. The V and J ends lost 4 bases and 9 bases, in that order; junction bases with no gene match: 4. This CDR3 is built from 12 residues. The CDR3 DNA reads TGCGCCAGCAGCGCCGAGCGGGGTGAGCAGTTCTTC. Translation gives CASSAERGEQFF.

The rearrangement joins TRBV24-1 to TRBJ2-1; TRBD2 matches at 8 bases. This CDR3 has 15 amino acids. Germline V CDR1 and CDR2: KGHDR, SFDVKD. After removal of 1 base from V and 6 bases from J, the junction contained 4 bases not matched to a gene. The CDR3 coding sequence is TGTGCCACCAGTGATTTCGGGGGGGGGCTCAATGAGCAGTTCTTC. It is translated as CATSDFGGGLNEQFF.

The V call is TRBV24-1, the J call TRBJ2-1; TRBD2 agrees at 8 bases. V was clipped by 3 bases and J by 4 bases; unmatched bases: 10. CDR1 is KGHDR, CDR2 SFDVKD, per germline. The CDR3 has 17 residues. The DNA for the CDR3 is TGTGCCACCAGTGATGCAGAAGCGGGAGCCCGTTACAATGAGCAGTTCTTC. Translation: CATSDAEAGARYNEQFF.

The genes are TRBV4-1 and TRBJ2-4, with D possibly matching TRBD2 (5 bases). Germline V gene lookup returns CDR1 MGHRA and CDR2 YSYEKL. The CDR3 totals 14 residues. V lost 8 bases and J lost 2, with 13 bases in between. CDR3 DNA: TGCGCCAGCGCGAGGGATAGCTCCAAAAACATTCAGTACTTC. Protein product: CASARDSSKNIQYF.

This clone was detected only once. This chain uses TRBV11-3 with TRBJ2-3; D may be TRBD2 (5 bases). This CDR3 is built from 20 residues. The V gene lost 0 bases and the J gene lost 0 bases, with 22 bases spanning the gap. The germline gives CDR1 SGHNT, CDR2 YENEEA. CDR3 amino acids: CASSLDIRWRASSSTDTQYF. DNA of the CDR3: TGTGCCAGCAGCTTAGATATCCGTTGGCGGGCCTCTTCTAGCACAGATACGCAGTATTTT. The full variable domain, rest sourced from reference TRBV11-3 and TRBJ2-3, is EAGVVQSPRYKIIEKKQPVAFWCNPISGHNTLYWYLQNLGQGPELLIRYENEEAVDDSQLPKDRFSAERLKGVDSTLKIQPAELGDSAVYLCASSLDIRWRASSSTDTQYFGPGTRLTVL.

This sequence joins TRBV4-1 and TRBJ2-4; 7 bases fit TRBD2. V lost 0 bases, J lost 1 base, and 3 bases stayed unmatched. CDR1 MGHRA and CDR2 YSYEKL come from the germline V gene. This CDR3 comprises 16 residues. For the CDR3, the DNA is TGCGCCAGCAGCCAAGATCTGGGAGGGGCCAAAAACATTCAGTACTTC. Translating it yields CASSQDLGGAKNIQYF.

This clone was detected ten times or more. The CDR3 sequence is CASSATQATGYYEQYF. As DNA, the CDR3 is TGTGCCAGCAGTGCCACCCAGGCGACAGGGTACTACGAGCAGTACTTC. J is TRBJ2-7 and V is TRBV6-2 or TRBV6-3; 7 bases map to TRBD1. The germline CDR1 and CDR2 sequences are MNHEY and SVGEGT. Trimming at V came to 5 bases and at J to 3 bases, leaving 13 bases not matched to a gene. The CDR3 sequence is 16 residues long.

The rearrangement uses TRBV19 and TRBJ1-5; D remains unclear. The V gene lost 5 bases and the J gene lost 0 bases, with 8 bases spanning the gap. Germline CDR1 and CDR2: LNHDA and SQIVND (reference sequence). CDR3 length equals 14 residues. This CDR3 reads CASSGQSSNQPQHF. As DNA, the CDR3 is TGTGCCAGTAGTGGCCAGTCTAGCAATCAGCCCCAGCATTTT.

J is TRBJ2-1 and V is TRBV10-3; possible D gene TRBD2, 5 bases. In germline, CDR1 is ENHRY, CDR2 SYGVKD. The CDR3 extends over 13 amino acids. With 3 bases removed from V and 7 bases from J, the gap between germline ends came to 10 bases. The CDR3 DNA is TGTGCCATCAGTGATACCCAGCGGAATGAGCAGTTCTTC. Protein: CAISDTQRNEQFF.

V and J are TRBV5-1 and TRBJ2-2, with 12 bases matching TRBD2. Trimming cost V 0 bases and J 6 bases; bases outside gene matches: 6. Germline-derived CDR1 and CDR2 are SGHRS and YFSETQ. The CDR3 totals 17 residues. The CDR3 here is CASSLDPSSGGAGELFF. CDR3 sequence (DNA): TGCGCCAGCAGCTTGGATCCGTCTAGCGGGGGGGCCGGGGAGCTGTTTTTT.

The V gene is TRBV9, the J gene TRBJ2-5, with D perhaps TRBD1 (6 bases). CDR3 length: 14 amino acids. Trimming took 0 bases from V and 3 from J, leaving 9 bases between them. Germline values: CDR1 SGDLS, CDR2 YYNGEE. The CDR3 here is CASSVGGREETQYF. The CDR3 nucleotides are TGTGCCAGCAGCGTAGGGGGGCGGGAAGAGACCCAGTACTTC.

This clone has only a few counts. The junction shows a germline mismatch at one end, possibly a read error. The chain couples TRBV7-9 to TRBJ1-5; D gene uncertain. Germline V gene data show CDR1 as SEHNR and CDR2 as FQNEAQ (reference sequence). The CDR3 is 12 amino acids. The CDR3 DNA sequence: TGTGCCAGCAGCCCGAATGATCAGTCCCAGCATTTT. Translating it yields CASSPNDQSQHF.

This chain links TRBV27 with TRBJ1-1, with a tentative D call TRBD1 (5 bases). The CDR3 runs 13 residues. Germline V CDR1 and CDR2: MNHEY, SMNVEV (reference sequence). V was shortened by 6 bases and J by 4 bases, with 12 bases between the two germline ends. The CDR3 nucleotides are TGTGCCAGCAGCCCCCAGGGCCCCACTGAAGCTTTCTTT. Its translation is CASSPQGPTEAFF.

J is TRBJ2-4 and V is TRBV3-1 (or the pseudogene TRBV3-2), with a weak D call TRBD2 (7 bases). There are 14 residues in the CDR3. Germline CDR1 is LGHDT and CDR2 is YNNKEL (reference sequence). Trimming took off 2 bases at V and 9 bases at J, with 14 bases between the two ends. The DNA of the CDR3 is TGTGCCAGCAGCCAAAGACTAGCAGGGGCCATTCAGTACTTC. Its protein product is CASSQRLAGAIQYF.

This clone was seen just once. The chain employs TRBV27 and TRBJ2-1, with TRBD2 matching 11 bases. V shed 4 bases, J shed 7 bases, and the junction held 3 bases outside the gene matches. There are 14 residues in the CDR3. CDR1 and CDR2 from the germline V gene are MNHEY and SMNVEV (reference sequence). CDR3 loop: CASSYSGRANEQFF. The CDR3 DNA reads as TGTGCCAGCAGTTATAGCGGGAGGGCAAATGAGCAGTTCTTC.

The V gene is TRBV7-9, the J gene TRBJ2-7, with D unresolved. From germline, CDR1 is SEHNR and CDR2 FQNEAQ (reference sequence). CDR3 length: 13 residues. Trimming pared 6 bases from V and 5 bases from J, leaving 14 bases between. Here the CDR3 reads CASSIDTWHEQYF. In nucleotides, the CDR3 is TGTGCCAGCAGTATCGACACCTGGCACGAGCAGTACTTC.

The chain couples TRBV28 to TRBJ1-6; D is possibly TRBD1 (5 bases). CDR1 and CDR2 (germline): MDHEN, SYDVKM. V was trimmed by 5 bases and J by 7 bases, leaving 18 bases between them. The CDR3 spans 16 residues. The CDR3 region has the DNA TGTGCCAGCAGTCCGCGGGGCGCTAAAGCCAATTCACCCCTCCACTTT. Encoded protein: CASSPRGAKANSPLHF.

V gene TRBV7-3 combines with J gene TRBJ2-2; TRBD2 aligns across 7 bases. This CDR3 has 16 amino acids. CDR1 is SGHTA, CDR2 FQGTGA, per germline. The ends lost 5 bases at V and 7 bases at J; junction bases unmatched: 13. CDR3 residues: CASSPRGGLGRGELFF. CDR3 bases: TGTGCCAGCAGCCCTCGGGGAGGGCTCGGGCGCGGGGAGCTGTTTTTT.